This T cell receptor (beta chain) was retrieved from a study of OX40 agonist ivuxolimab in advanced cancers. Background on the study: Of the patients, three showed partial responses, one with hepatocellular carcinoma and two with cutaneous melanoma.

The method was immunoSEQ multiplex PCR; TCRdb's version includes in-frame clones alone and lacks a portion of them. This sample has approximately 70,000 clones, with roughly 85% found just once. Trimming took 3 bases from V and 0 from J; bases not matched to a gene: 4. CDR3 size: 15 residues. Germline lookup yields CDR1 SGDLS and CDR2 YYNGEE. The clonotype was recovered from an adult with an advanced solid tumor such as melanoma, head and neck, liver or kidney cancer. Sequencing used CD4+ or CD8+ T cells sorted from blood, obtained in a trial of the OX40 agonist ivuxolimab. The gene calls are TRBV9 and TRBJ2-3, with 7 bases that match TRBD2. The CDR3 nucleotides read TGTGCCAGCAGCGGAAGCGGGATTAGCACAGATACGCAGTATTTT. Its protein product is CASSGSGISTDTQYF.